The sequence of this T cell receptor (beta chain) was determined in a study of spatial heterogeneity in lung cancer (dated by TCRdb to about 2019). Context from the whole study: Beta-chain transcripts were consistently detected in greater numbers than alpha-chain transcripts, which likely reflects a higher abundance of beta-chain transcripts. In the raw uncorrected reads, each unique combination of TCR and UMI appeared on average more than ten times. TCR alpha and beta repertoires were quantitatively compared across multiple tumor regions, matched nontumor lung and blood in non-small cell lung cancer. Nonsynonymous mutation counts, determined by whole-exome sequencing of tumor tissue, were related to features of the TCR repertoire. At surgery, both alpha and beta chains were TCR-sequenced in approximately 210 tumor regions, some 64 matched nontumor lung samples and over 50 PBMC samples.

Between the V and J ends, shortened by 3 bases and 4 bases respectively, the junction contains 18 bases. CDR1 is given as KGHSH and CDR2 as LQKENI, both from the germline V gene. There are 16 amino acids in the CDR3, from cysteine to phenylalanine inclusive. Solely the CDR3 DNA is kept, with 48 bases framed from the first base. Overall study results and their limits: Ubiquitous expanded tumor TCRs showed up in blood more often at tumor resection than at routine follow-up. Additional single-cell paired TCR alpha and beta sequencing was considered necessary to confirm, at a functional level, the hypothesis that regional TCRs recognize regional mutations.

The label giving this sample's time point can be read as: sample taken at primary tumor resection. Without any cell sorting, TCR sequencing was performed on whole RNA extracted either from tumor and nontumor lung tissue or from cryopreserved PBMC samples. Samples were obtained from approximately 72 patients with early-stage, untreated non-small cell lung cancer from the lung TRACERx cohort. Patients were selected for TCR sequencing only if sufficient RNA was available from at least two tumor regions. Of note for this clonotype: No antigen is known for it. Per-base quality was not reported, and no clone a single base away is much larger than it.

Library method: 5' RACE. Sequenced using a NextSeq 500. The TCR library protocol attached a unique molecular identifier to each TCR cDNA molecule to allow correction of PCR and sequencing errors. The study's processing was this. TCR identification, UMI-based error correction and CDR3 extraction were performed with Decombinator tools. Expanded TCRs were defined as those above a frequency of 2 per 1,000, corresponding to the top 1% of the tumor frequency distribution. Each repertoire was subsampled 100 times to 5,000 TCRs, after which Renyi diversity was computed with the R vegan package. CDR3 similarity networks were constructed using string-kernel similarity of amino acid triplets, with links drawn between CDR3s whose pairwise similarity was above 0.82. TCRdb trimmed public reads at Q25 via fastp, called clones via MiXCR and kept in-frame beta chains. Every CDR3 protein is listed once, alongside the most common genes and DNA of its rows. V and J calls and clone size were set by TCRdb, not the authors. The sample records around 40,000 distinct CDR3 sequences, 5.8% of which are singletons. Approximately 10% of the sample lies in the top ten.

This specimen consisted of PBMCs, obtained at surgery. This TCR was recovered from a male donor with early-stage non-small cell lung cancer. The rearrangement combines TRBV18 with TRBJ1-1; TRBD1 might be the D gene, on 6 matching bases. CDR3 region: CASSPSLGAVGTEAFF. At the DNA level, the sequence is TGTGCCAGCTCACCCTCTTTGGGGGCGGTGGGCACTGAAGCTTTCTTT.